This TCR beta chain is drawn from a study of glioma-infiltrating T cells. Whole-study results and caveats: Gliomas, especially low-grade, showed above-expected tissue-blood divergence; non-neoplastic patients showed below. Tissue and blood shared very few CDR3 sequences.

CDR1 and CDR2 from the germline V gene are KGHSH and LQKENI. V was cut by 3 bases and J by 1 base, with 9 bases left in between. This CDR3 spans 14 amino acids. Amplification of TCR alpha and beta CDR3 regions from RNA used iRepertoire nested multiplex PCR. TCRdb called the multiplex PCR reads again in MiXCR, with one record for every CDR3 protein. The sample lists 150,000 or so distinct CDR3 sequences, roughly 43% occurring once. In this sample, this clonotype turned up a few times. Its antigen remains unidentified. The chain carries TRBV18 and TRBJ1-1; D gene ambiguous. The source is a human donor with low-grade glioma or glioblastoma, undergoing nonglioma brain surgery, or in good health (not recorded which). The specimen sequenced was glioma tissue, nonneoplastic brain tissue, or PBMCs (not recorded which). For the CDR3, the DNA is TGTGCCAGCTCACCTTCAGCCAAGAACACTGAAGCTTTCTTT. It specifies CASSPSAKNTEAFF. Together with reference TRBV18 and TRBJ1-1, the CDR3 gives the full variable domain: NAGVMQNPRHLVRRRGQEARLRCSPMKGHSHVYWYRQLPEEGLKFMVYLQKENIIDESGMPKERFSAEFPKEGPSILRIQQVVRGDSAAYFCASSPSAKNTEAFFGQGTRLTVV.